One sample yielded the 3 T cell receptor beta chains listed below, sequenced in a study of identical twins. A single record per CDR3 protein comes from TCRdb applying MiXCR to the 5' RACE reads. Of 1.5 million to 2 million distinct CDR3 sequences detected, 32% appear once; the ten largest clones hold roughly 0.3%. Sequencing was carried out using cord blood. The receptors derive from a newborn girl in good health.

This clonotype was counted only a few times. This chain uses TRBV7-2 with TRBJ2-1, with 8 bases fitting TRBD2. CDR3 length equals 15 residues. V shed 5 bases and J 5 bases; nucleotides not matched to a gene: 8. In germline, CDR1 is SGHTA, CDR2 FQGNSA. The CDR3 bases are TGTGCCAGCAGCCCCCAGCGGGGGATCAACAATGAGCAGTTCTTC. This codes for CASSPQRGINNEQFF.

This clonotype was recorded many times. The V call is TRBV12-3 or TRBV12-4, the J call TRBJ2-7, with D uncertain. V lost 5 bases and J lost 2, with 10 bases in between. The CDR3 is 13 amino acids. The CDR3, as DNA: TGTGCCAGCAGTCTAAAATTAACCTACGAGCAGTACTTC. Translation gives CASSLKLTYEQYF.

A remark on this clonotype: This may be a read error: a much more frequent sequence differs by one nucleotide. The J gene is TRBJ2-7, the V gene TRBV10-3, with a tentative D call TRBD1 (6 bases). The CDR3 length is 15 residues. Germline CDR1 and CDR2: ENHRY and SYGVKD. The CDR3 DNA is TGTGCCGTCAGTGAGTCCACAGGGAGCTCCTACGAGCAGTACTTC. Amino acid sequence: CAVSESTGSSYEQYF.